Included here is one T cell receptor beta chain sequence, with context. The Seattle patients, enrolled during active infection, were followed longitudinally. Measured with immunoSEQ multiplex PCR; TCRdb has only the in-frame clones, and not every one. The table shows approximately 290,000 clones, with roughly 84% occurring only once. The record originates from a study of blood T cell repertoires in COVID-19. CDR1 and CDR2 (germline): KGHDR, SFDVKD. The J segment lost 6 bases and the V segment lost 0 bases, leaving 8 bases of the junction unmatched. CDR3 length equals 16 residues. Sequencing was performed on peripheral blood. V is TRBV24-1 and J is TRBJ2-3, with TRBD2 identical over 7 bases. This clonotype was obtained from a person aged 70 to 85 with COVID-19, enrolled during active disease. DNA for the CDR3: TGTGCCACCAGTGATTTGAATTGGGAGGGTCAGGATACGCAGTATTTT. It encodes CATSDLNWEGQDTQYF.